The clone carrying this T cell receptor beta chain occurred a few times. Its antigen is currently unknown. This sample stems from a study of vaccination and CD4 T cells after COVID-19. This CDR3 contains 14 residues. The germline CDR1 and CDR2 sequences are SGHTA and FQGNSA. V dropped 7 bases and J dropped 4; count of bases not matched to a gene: 8. Treatment meaning: roughly 10-day PBMC culture with coronavirus spike peptide pools or control peptides (ViraFEST assay). Oncomine TCR Beta short-read sequencing was applied to DNA from cultured CD4+ T cells. TCRdb called the PCR reads again in MiXCR, with one record for every CDR3 protein. The data hold some 13,000 distinct CDR3 sequences, with about 56% observed a single time.

This receptor was obtained from a human donor who had recovered from COVID-19. The rearrangement links TRBV7-2 to TRBJ2-3; 7 bases are a match to TRBD2. Sequencing used CD4+ T cells from blood, cultured in vitro. The CDR3 loop is CASKRDATPDTQYF. The CDR3 nucleotides are TGTGCCAGCAAGCGGGATGCTACCCCAGATACGCAGTATTTT.